This T cell receptor beta chain was sequenced during a study of low-dose radiotherapy and immunotherapy resistance in tumors. Study summary: Participants in Cohort 1 were administered 0.5 Gy per fraction at 2-week intervals, to a cumulative dose of 6.5 Gy.

Each donor was administered nivolumab, ipilimumab, aspirin, low-dose cyclophosphamide and low-dose radiotherapy. cDNA synthesis used a TRAV/TRBV-specific primer set for both chains. Amplification of TCRs used a constant-region primer and V-primer adapter for around 19 PCR cycles. MiXCR was run by TCRdb on the reads, yielding one entry per CDR3 protein. Of 9,700 or so distinct CDR3 sequences in the sample, roughly four fifths were seen once. Trimming took 3 bases from V and 3 from J; bases not matched to a gene: 6. The germline V gene has CDR1 KGHDR and CDR2 SFDVKD. The CDR3 consists of 16 residues. V is TRBV24-1 and J is TRBJ2-1; 8 bases map to TRBD1. The clonotype originates from a human donor with advanced metastatic prostate, ovarian, gallbladder or colorectal cancer (not recorded which). This table probably holds off-target reads from a library built for another chain. The CDR3 DNA follows: TGTGCCACCAGTGATCAGAGGACAGGGTTCTACAATGAGCAGTTCTTC. Encoded protein: CATSDQRTGFYNEQFF.